This entry lists 21 T cell receptor beta chains sequenced from one sample in a study of blood T cell repertoires in COVID-19. Measured with immunoSEQ multiplex PCR; TCRdb has only the in-frame clones, and not every one. The top ten hold less than 2% of the sample, which has a few hundred thousand clones, about 87% seen once. Sequenced: peripheral blood. The receptors originated from a man between 70 and 80 years old with acute or convalescent COVID-19.

V and J are TRBV6-5 and TRBJ2-5; 8 nucleotides match TRBD2. This CDR3 is 15 amino acids long. Germline loops: CDR1 MNHEY, CDR2 SVGAGI. V shed 6 bases and J 5 bases; nucleotides not matched to a gene: 11. The CDR3 sequence is CASRGGTRGWETQYF. The CDR3 bases are TGTGCCAGCAGGGGCGGGACTAGGGGTTGGGAGACCCAGTACTTC.

The chain joins TRBV27 to TRBJ2-7; a possible D gene is TRBD2 (5 bases). Per germline, CDR1 MNHEY and CDR2 SMNVEV (reference sequence). The CDR3 consists of 13 residues. Trimming pared 3 bases from V and 7 bases from J, leaving 13 bases between. The CDR3 protein is CASSLSGIREQYF. The DNA for the CDR3 is TGTGCCAGCAGTTTGTCGGGGATTCGGGAGCAGTACTTC.

The V gene is TRBV2, the J gene TRBJ1-1; 8 bases match TRBD1. The CDR3 totals 12 residues. The V and J ends lost 4 bases and 8 bases, in that order; junction bases with no gene match: 3. The germline V gene has CDR1 SNHLY and CDR2 FYNNEI. The CDR3 nucleotides read TGTGCCAGCAGTGGTTGGGACAGGGAAGCTTTCTTT. The encoded protein is CASSGWDREAFF.

This chain connects TRBV6-6 to TRBJ2-1; 11 bases are a match to TRBD2. From germline, CDR1 is MNHNY and CDR2 SVGAGI (reference sequence). The V and J ends lost 6 bases and 1 base, in that order; junction bases with no gene match: 5. This CDR3 has 16 amino acids. DNA for the CDR3: TGTGCCAGCAGAGGGACTAGCGGAAGGTCCTACAATGAGCAGTTCTTC. Residues: CASRGTSGRSYNEQFF.

In nucleotides, the CDR3 is TGTGCCAGCAGCCCGTTGGGGAGCAATGAGCAGTTCTTC. Translated: CASSPLGSNEQFF. The chain has TRBV7-3 and TRBJ2-1; TRBD2 is a possible D gene (5 bases). CDR1 and CDR2 from the germline V gene are SGHTA and FQGTGA. Trimming removed 5 bases from V and 6 bases from J, with 11 bases in between. This CDR3 is built from 13 residues.

This clone occurred once. V gene TRBV18 combines with J gene TRBJ1-2, with no clear D. V shed 3 bases and J shed 8 bases, with 19 bases lying between them. This CDR3 is built from 15 residues. CDR1 and CDR2 (germline): KGHSH, LQKENI. Here the CDR3 DNA reads TGTGCCAGCTCACCTGCTTATTTCCGGGATGGCGGCTACACCTTC. Translating it yields CASSPAYFRDGGYTF.

This clone occurred many times. The rearrangement joins TRBV19 to TRBJ1-2, with D perhaps TRBD1 (6 bases). This CDR3 comprises 15 residues. The germline gives CDR1 LNHDA, CDR2 SQIVND (reference sequence). The V gene lost 9 bases and the J gene lost 1 base, with 18 bases spanning the gap. The CDR3 protein is CASRAGAGINYGYTF. Here the CDR3 DNA reads TGTGCCAGCAGAGCAGGGGCAGGGATTAACTATGGCTACACCTTC.

This chain uses TRBV3-1 (or the pseudogene TRBV3-2) with TRBJ2-1; 10 positions match TRBD2. The J segment lost 4 bases and the V segment lost 0 bases, leaving 6 bases of the junction unmatched. The CDR3 has 17 amino acids. Germline CDR1 is LGHDT and CDR2 is YNNKEL (reference sequence). CDR3 nucleotides: TGTGCCAGCAGCCAAGACCTAGCGGGAGCCCGTTACAATGAGCAGTTCTTC. This gives the protein CASSQDLAGARYNEQFF.

This clone was seen only once. This chain links TRBV28 with TRBJ2-3, with 7 nucleotides matching TRBD1. After removal of 4 bases from V and 4 bases from J, the junction contained 11 bases not matched to a gene. The CDR3 has 16 residues. The germline V gene encodes CDR1 MDHEN and CDR2 SYDVKM. The CDR3: CASSSDREGRPDTQYF. The CDR3 coding sequence is TGTGCCAGCAGTTCCGACAGGGAAGGCCGCCCAGATACGCAGTATTTT.

The chain couples TRBV2 to TRBJ2-3; D perhaps matches TRBD1 (6 bases). The V gene lost 4 bases and the J gene lost 8 bases, with 10 bases spanning the gap. The germline V gene encodes CDR1 SNHLY and CDR2 FYNNEI. The CDR3 is 12 amino acids. The chain's CDR3 is CASSVRGSTQYF. The DNA for the CDR3 is TGTGCCAGCAGTGTTAGGGGGAGTACGCAGTATTTT.

The chain is built from TRBV25-1 and TRBJ1-1; D is undetermined. This CDR3 contains 12 residues. The germline V gene has CDR1 MGHDK and CDR2 SYGVNS. Trimming removed 6 bases from V and 7 bases from J, with 12 bases in between. The DNA of the CDR3 is TGTGCCAGCAGGCCCGAGGGCGGTGAAGCTTTCTTT. Protein sequence: CASRPEGGEAFF.

The CDR3 sequence is CASSERGTSGRGEQYF. CDR3 in DNA: TGCGCCAGCAGCGAGAGAGGGACTAGCGGGAGGGGCGAGCAGTACTTC. The gene calls are TRBV5-1 and TRBJ2-7, with TRBD2 identical over 16 bases. Per the germline V gene, CDR1 is SGHRS and CDR2 is YFSETQ. V shed 4 bases, J shed 6 bases, and the junction held 7 bases outside the gene matches. This CDR3 has 16 amino acids.

The chain uses TRBV6-5 and TRBJ1-6; 10 nucleotides line up with TRBD1. The germline V gene encodes CDR1 MNHEY and CDR2 SVGAGI. This CDR3 is built from 14 residues. Trimming took 6 bases from V and 10 from J; bases not matched to a gene: 6. The CDR3 is CASSSGTGDSPLHF. DNA for the CDR3: TGTGCCAGCAGCTCCGGGACAGGGGACTCACCCCTCCACTTT.

The gene calls are TRBV7-9 and TRBJ2-2; 13 bases align to TRBD2. Germline CDR1 is SEHNR and CDR2 is FQNEAQ (reference sequence). CDR3 length: 19 residues. Losses at the gene ends were 3 bases for V and 7 bases for J; bases not matched to a gene: 14. Here the CDR3 reads CASSLPFGTSGIIDGELFF. The DNA of the CDR3 is TGTGCCAGCAGCTTGCCATTCGGGACTAGCGGGATCATAGACGGGGAGCTGTTTTTT. Variable domain in full (rest from reference TRBV7-9 and TRBJ2-2): DTGVSQNPRHKITKRGQNVTFRCDPISEHNRLYWYRQTLGQGPEFLTYFQNEAQLEKSRLLSDRFSAERPKGSFSTLEIQRTEQGDSAMYLCASSLPFGTSGIIDGELFFGEGSRLTVL.

The chain links TRBV20-1 to TRBJ1-5; the match to TRBD1 covers 9 bases. The trim removed 3 bases at V and 3 bases at J, leaving 6 bases unmatched. CDR1 is DFQATT and CDR2 is SNEGSKA in the germline V gene (reference sequence). The CDR3 totals 15 residues. The CDR3 loop is CSASPGTGYNQPQHF. CDR3 bases: TGCAGTGCTAGTCCCGGGACAGGGTACAATCAGCCCCAGCATTTT.

This rearrangement joins TRBV19 to TRBJ2-7; the D gene is possibly TRBD1 (6 bases). The CDR3 totals 14 residues. Trimming cost V 4 bases and J 4 bases, with 14 bases left between them. Germline-derived CDR1 and CDR2 are LNHDA and SQIVND (reference sequence). CDR3: CASSTLDSRYEQYF. The CDR3 DNA is TGTGCCAGTAGTACCCTGGACAGTCGGTACGAGCAGTACTTC.

The V gene is TRBV18, the J gene TRBJ1-1; weak D call: TRBD1 (5 bases). V lost 6 bases to trimming and J lost 5 bases, with 19 bases between them. The CDR3 is 15 residues long. CDR1 and CDR2 from the germline V gene are KGHSH and LQKENI. The CDR3: CASSLTGAQLTEAFF. Written as DNA, the CDR3 is TGTGCCAGCTCGCTAACTGGGGCACAGTTAACTGAAGCTTTCTTT.

The chain couples TRBV18 to TRBJ1-1; 7 nucleotides match TRBD1. The CDR3 has 15 residues. V gave up 4 bases and J gave up 3 bases; unmatched junction bases: 8. Germline-derived CDR1 and CDR2 are KGHSH and LQKENI. The CDR3 region is CASSRYRGSYTEAFF. The CDR3 DNA follows: TGTGCCAGCTCACGGTACAGGGGATCGTACACTGAAGCTTTCTTT.

The chain combines TRBV5-1 with TRBJ2-7; TRBD2 might be the D (5 bases). V was shortened by 7 bases and J by 3 bases, with 17 bases between the two germline ends. This CDR3 contains 14 residues. CDR1 and CDR2 from the germline V gene are SGHRS and YFSETQ. The CDR3: CASSRGDGGYEQYF. DNA of the CDR3: TGCGCCAGCTCGAGAGGCGACGGAGGCTACGAGCAGTACTTC.

V usage is TRBV18 and J usage is TRBJ2-1, with 9 bases lining up with TRBD2. The CDR3 contains 15 residues. CDR1 is KGHSH, CDR2 LQKENI, per germline. After removal of 7 bases from V and 4 bases from J, the junction contained 8 bases not matched to a gene. CDR3 nucleotide sequence: TGTGCCAGCTGCCGGGCTAGCGGGGCTTACAATGAGCAGTTCTTC. This sequence encodes CASCRASGAYNEQFF.

The chain is built from TRBV9 and TRBJ2-7; weak D call: TRBD2 (6 bases). V lost 0 bases, J lost 7 bases, and 8 bases lay in between. The CDR3 runs to 12 residues. CDR1 is SGDLS, CDR2 YYNGEE, per germline. The CDR3 is CASSVAGTEQYF. The CDR3 DNA sequence: TGTGCCAGCAGCGTAGCGGGGACTGAGCAGTACTTC.